This T cell receptor beta chain was profiled in a study of neurological immune-mediated disorders. Details on this clonotype: The junction departs from germline at one end; a sequencing error may be responsible.

The starting material, 2 million PBMCs stored at -80 C, gave rise to the unsorted libraries. CDR1 SGHRS and CDR2 YFSETQ come from the germline V gene. The CDR3 spans 15 residues. The cDNA was synthesized by means of template-switch 5'RACE, which was carried out with 10-nucleotide random UMIs. The output of every sequencing run, over 160 million TCR-beta sequences, came from 15-18 subjects. MiXCR, applied by TCRdb to the 5' RACE reads, yields one record per CDR3 protein. The data hold about 59,000 distinct CDR3 sequences, with roughly 13% observed a single time. The genes are TRBV5-1 and TRBJ2-1, with 7 nucleotides matching TRBD2. The sequence derives from a woman between 55 and 75 years old with HTLV-1-associated myelopathy (HAM/TSP). Specimen: PBMCs. CDR3 in amino acids: CATSLSGGSDNEQFF. Here the CDR3 DNA reads TGCGCCACCAGCTTGTCTGGCGGGAGTGACAATGAGCAGTTCTTC. The full variable domain, in which reference TRBV5-1 and TRBJ2-1 provide the parts outside the CDR3, is KAGVTQTPRYLIKTRGQQVTLSCSPISGHRSVSWYQQTPGQGLQFLFEYFSETQRNKGNFPGRFSGRQFSNSRSEMNVSTLELGDSALYLCATSLSGGSDNEQFFGPGTRLTVL.